This entry concerns a single TCR beta chain. Its matching antigen is unknown. The sample comes from a study of graft-versus-host responses after intestinal transplantation. The wider study: Every one of the recipients received anti-thymocyte globulin induction and afterwards took tacrolimus and steroids for around 3 years.

Study-wide findings and caveats: Some GvH clones appeared in ileal mucosa or blood before recipient bone marrow.

Looked up from germline, CDR1 is SGHRS and CDR2 is YFSETQ. CDR3 length: 13 residues. Trimming stripped 7 bases from V and 5 bases from J, with 12 bases between. The protocol was immunoSEQ multiplex PCR, while the TCRdb copy is restricted to in-frame clones and leaves out a portion. The sample holds about 51,000 clones; 70% to 90% are singletons and the top ten take over 0.55%. The chain uses TRBV5-1 and TRBJ2-2, with D possibly TRBD2 on 5 matching bases. The sequenced sample was unstimulated CD4+ T cells sorted from spleen or lymph node cells, obtained before transplant. This clonotype originated in a human donor who was the organ donor for an intestinal transplant. Written as DNA, the CDR3 is TGCGCCAGCCGTCCACGGGAAACCGGGGAGCTGTTTTTT. Amino acid sequence: CASRPRETGELFF.